This TCR beta chain was sequenced for a study of blood T cell repertoires in COVID-19. Overall study context: COVID-19 samples, acute and convalescent, were from the United States, Italy and Spain.

Original processing methods: Cell counts per sample came from amplifying reference gene primers. Data came from immunoSEQ multiplex PCR; TCRdb stores just in-frame clones and leaves some out. From that table come the V and J calls and clone size; the DNA was used to work out D and trimming. Among more than 65,000 clones listed, around three quarters were seen once. The CDR3 extends over 15 amino acids. V shed 5 bases, J shed 4 bases, and the junction held 5 bases outside the gene matches. Per the germline V gene, CDR1 is LNHDA and CDR2 is SQIVND (reference sequence). This clone turned up a few times. Sequences were obtained from peripheral blood. This sequence originates from a woman in her 70s with acute or convalescent COVID-19. V gene TRBV19 combines with J gene TRBJ2-1; 10 bases map to TRBD1. CDR3 nucleotides: TGTGCCAGTAGTCCGACAGGGGGCCTTTACAATGAGCAGTTCTTC. Translated: CASSPTGGLYNEQFF.